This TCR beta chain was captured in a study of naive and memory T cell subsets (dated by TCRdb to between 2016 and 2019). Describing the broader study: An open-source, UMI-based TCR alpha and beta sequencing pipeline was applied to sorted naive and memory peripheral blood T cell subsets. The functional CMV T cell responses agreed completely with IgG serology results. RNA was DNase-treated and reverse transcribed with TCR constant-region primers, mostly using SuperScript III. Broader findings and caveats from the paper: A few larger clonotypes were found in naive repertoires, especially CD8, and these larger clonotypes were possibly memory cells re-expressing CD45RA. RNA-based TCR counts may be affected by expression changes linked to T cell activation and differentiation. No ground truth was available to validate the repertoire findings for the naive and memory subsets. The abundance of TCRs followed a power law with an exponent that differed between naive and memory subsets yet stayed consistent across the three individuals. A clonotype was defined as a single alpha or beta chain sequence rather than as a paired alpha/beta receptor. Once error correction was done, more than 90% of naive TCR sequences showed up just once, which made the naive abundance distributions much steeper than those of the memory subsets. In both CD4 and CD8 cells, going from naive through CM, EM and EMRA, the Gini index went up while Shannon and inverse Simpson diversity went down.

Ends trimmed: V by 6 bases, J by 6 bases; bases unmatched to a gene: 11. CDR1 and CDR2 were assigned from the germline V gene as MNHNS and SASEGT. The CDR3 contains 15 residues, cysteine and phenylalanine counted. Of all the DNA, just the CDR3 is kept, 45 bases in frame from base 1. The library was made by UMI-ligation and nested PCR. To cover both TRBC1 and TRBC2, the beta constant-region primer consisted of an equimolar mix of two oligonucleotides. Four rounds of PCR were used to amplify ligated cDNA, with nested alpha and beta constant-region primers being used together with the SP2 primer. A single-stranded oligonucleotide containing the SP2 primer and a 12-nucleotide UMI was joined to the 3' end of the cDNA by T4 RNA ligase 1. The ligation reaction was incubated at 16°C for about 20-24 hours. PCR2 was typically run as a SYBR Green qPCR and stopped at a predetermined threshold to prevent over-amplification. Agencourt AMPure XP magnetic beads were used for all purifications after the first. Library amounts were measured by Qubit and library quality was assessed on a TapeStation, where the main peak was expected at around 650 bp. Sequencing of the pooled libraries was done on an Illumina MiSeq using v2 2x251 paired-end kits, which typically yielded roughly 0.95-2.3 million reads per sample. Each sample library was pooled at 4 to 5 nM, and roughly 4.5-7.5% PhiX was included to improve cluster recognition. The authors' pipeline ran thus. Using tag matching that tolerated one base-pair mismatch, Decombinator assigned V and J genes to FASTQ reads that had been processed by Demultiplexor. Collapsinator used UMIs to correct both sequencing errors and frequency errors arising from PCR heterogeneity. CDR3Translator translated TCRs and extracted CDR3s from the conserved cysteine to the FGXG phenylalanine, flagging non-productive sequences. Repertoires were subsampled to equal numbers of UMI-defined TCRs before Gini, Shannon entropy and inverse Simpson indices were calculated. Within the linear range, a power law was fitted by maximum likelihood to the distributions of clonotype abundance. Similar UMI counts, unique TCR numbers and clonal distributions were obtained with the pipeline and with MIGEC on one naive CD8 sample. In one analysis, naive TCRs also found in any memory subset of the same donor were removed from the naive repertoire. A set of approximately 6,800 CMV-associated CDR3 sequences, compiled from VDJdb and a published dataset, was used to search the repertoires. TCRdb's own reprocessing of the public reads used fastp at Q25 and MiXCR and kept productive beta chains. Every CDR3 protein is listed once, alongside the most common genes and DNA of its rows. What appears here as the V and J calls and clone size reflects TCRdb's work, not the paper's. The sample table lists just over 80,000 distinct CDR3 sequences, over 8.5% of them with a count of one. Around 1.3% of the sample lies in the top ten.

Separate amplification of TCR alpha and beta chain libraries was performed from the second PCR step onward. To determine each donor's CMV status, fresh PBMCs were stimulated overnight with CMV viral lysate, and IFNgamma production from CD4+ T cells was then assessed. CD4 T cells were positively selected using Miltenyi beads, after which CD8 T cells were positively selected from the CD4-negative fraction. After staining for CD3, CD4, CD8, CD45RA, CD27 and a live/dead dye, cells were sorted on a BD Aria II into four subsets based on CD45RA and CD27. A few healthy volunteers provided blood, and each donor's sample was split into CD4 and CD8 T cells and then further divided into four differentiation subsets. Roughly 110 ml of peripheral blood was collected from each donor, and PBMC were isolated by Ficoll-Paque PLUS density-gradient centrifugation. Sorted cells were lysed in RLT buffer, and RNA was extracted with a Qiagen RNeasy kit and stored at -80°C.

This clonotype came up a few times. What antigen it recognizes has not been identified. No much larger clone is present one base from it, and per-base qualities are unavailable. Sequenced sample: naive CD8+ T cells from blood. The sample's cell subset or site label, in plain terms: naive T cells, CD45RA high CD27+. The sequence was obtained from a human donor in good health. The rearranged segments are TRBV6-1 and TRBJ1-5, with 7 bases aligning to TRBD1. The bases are TGTGCCAGCAGCGACGGGACAGTTCTTCGTCAGCCCCAGCATTTT. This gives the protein CASSDGTVLRQPQHF.